The 27 T cell receptor beta chains in this list originate from one sample, sequenced in a study of blood T cells in healthy people across ages. It was with a sample-barcoded 5' primer and a J-beta primer mix that a second PCR of roughly 7 to 12 cycles was run. One entry per CDR3 protein results from TCRdb running MiXCR on the 5' RACE reads. Among roughly 560,000 distinct CDR3 sequences listed, 24% were seen once. The same sample was also used in a study of T cells of mothers and their children.

Material: blood. All receptors derive from a boy between 10 and 17 years old in good health.

This clonotype occurred many times. The chain couples TRBV6-2 or TRBV6-3 to TRBJ2-5; D remains unclear. The end of the DNA aligns better with TRBJ2-7, so the J call may be wrong. The CDR3 length is 13 residues. Germline values: CDR1 MNHEY, CDR2 SVGEGT. CDR3 protein: CASSYSERDEQYF. In DNA, the CDR3 is TGTGCCAGCAGTTACTCTGAAAGGGACGAGCAGTACTTC.

This clonotype was observed a handful of times. At one of its ends the junction is not consistent with the germline gene, which may arise from a read error. The gene calls are TRBV7-3 and TRBJ2-1; 9 bases are a match to TRBD1. The DNA end is a closer match to TRBJ2-5, so the J assignment may be wrong. This CDR3 is 15 amino acids long. The germline V gene encodes CDR1 SGHTA and CDR2 FQGTGA. CDR3 loop: CATSLQQGARETQYF. In DNA, the CDR3 is TGTGCCACCAGCTTACAACAGGGGGCTAGAGAGACCCAGTACTTC.

V usage is TRBV10-3 and J usage is TRBJ2-3; D ambiguous. This CDR3 has 13 residues. Germline CDR1 is ENHRY and CDR2 is SYGVKD. V shed 3 bases and J shed 5 bases, with 9 bases lying between them. DNA of the CDR3: TGTGCCATCAGTGATTCCCGGAGAGATACGCAGTATTTT. Encoded protein: CAISDSRRDTQYF.

This clonotype appeared many times. V gene TRBV5-1 combines with J gene TRBJ2-5; 7 positions agree with TRBD2. Trimming took 4 bases from V and 2 from J; bases not matched to a gene: 11. The CDR3 is 16 amino acids. Germline CDR1 reads SGHRS; CDR2 reads YFSETQ. CDR3 in DNA: TGCGCCAGCAGCCGGGCGGGGGTCTCCCAACAAGAGACCCAGTACTTC. Translation: CASSRAGVSQQETQYF.

This chain joins TRBV7-2 and TRBJ1-4; D unresolved. CDR1 is SGHTA and CDR2 is FQGNSA in the germline V gene. The germline V and J ends were trimmed by 4 bases and 7 bases, with 13 bases remaining between them. The CDR3 totals 14 residues. CDR3 DNA sequence: TGTGCCAGCAGCTATCAACCGTCGGGTGAAAAACTGTTTTTT. This gives the protein CASSYQPSGEKLFF.

This chain connects TRBV12-3 or TRBV12-4 to TRBJ1-2; possibly TRBD1 for D (6 bases). V was trimmed by 8 bases and J by 4 bases, leaving 17 bases between them. The CDR3 runs 14 residues. CDR3 DNA: TGTGCCAGCTACAGGGCCAGGGCCGGCTATGGCTACACCTTC. Protein product: CASYRARAGYGYTF.

This clonotype was observed a few times. CDR3 in amino acids: CSVATGTGGYEQYF. The DNA of the CDR3 is TGCAGCGTTGCAACCGGGACAGGGGGCTACGAGCAGTACTTC. The chain recombines TRBV29-1 with TRBJ2-7, with 11 bases aligning to TRBD1. The CDR3 runs 14 residues. V trimming: 4 bases; J trimming: 3 bases; junction bases outside the gene matches: 5. The germline gives CDR1 SQVTM, CDR2 ANQGSEA.

J is TRBJ1-1 and V is TRBV11-2; 8 bases align to TRBD1. CDR3 length: 15 amino acids. The germline V gene encodes CDR1 SGHAT and CDR2 FQNNGV. The V gene end was trimmed by 5 bases and the J gene end by 3 bases; junction bases not matched to a gene: 8. CDR3 DNA: TGTGCCAGCAGCAAGGAGACAGGGGCGTACACTGAAGCTTTCTTT. Its protein product is CASSKETGAYTEAFF.

In regard to this clonotype: A read error may be the cause here, since a much bigger clone is one base away. This sequence joins TRBV29-1 and TRBJ1-2; D unresolved. The CDR3 extends over 12 amino acids. Germline CDR1 SQVTM, CDR2 ANQGSEA. The CDR3 sequence is CSVVRPGGGYAF. The CDR3 nucleotides are TGCAGCGTAGTTCGACCCGGAGGAGGCTACGCCTTC.

The table lists this clonotype with many counts. V gene TRBV6-6 combines with J gene TRBJ2-3; 8 bases fit TRBD2. CDR3 length: 16 amino acids. Germline assignment: CDR1 MNHNY and CDR2 SVGAGI (reference sequence). Trimming removed 4 bases from V and 4 bases from J; junction bases left unmatched: 10. CDR3 amino acids: CASSFLAGGLPDTQYF. The CDR3 DNA follows: TGTGCCAGCAGTTTCCTTGCGGGGGGCCTCCCAGATACGCAGTATTTT.

This clonotype was picked up many times. The junction differs from germline at one of its ends, possibly a read error. The chain has TRBV5-1 and TRBJ2-1, with D possibly TRBD1 on 6 matching bases. There are 13 residues in the CDR3. Germline CDR1 SGHRS, CDR2 YFSETQ. This chain's CDR3 is CASSLGGGDEQFF. In nucleotides, the CDR3 is TGTGCCAGCAGCTTAGGTGGGGGCGATGAGCAGTTCTTC.

The chain combines TRBV29-1 with TRBJ1-1; D call uncertain. The CDR3 spans 12 residues. V was clipped by 4 bases and J by 5 bases, with 11 bases between them. Germline V gene data show CDR1 as SQVTM and CDR2 as ANQGSEA. The CDR3 DNA follows: TGCAGCGTTGGATCCTCGGGAACTGAAGCTTTCTTT. Translated: CSVGSSGTEAFF.

This clonotype was observed a few times. The chain recombines TRBV2 with TRBJ2-5; TRBD1 might be the D (6 bases). Between the trimmed V and J ends, which lost 2 bases and 1 base, there was a span of 11 bases. Germline V gene data show CDR1 as SNHLY and CDR2 as FYNNEI. This CDR3 has 15 amino acids. The CDR3 here is CASSELWDTQETQYF. CDR3 DNA sequence: TGTGCCAGCAGTGAATTATGGGACACCCAAGAGACCCAGTACTTC.

This chain connects TRBV5-8 to TRBJ2-1, with D possibly being TRBD2 (5 bases). Germline V gene data show CDR1 as SGHTS and CDR2 as YDEGEE. Trimming removed 2 bases from V and 8 bases from J, with 14 bases in between. The CDR3 length is 14 residues. CDR3 protein: CASSFLSSSDEQFF. The CDR3, as DNA: TGTGCCAGCAGCTTCCTTTCTAGTAGCGATGAGCAGTTCTTC.

The chain carries TRBV28 and TRBJ1-4; 11 bases fit TRBD1. Unmatched junction bases numbered 6, after V lost 5 bases and J lost 7 bases. The CDR3 consists of 15 residues. Germline assignment: CDR1 MDHEN and CDR2 SYDVKM. The CDR3 here is CASSRPGTGGEKLFF. The CDR3 DNA reads as TGTGCCAGCAGTCGTCCCGGGACAGGGGGTGAAAAACTGTTTTTT.

The V and J genes are TRBV24-1 and TRBJ2-4; 7 nucleotides line up with TRBD1. This CDR3 contains 16 residues. Germline V lookup: CDR1 KGHDR, CDR2 SFDVKD. The ends lost 5 bases at V and 0 bases at J; junction bases unmatched: 6. The DNA of the CDR3 is TGTGCCACCAGTGGTGACAGGGCCGTAGCCAAAAACATTCAGTACTTC. Translating it yields CATSGDRAVAKNIQYF.

This clonotype was counted only a few times. CDR3 in DNA: TGTGCCAGCAGTTTTGGGCCCCCTCCGAGAAAACTGTTTTTT. Residues: CASSFGPPPRKLFF. The V gene is TRBV28, the J gene TRBJ1-4; D is ambiguous. Germline V lookup: CDR1 MDHEN, CDR2 SYDVKM. CDR3 length: 14 residues. V was shortened by 3 bases and J by 10 bases, with 15 bases between the two germline ends.

This clonotype was observed many times. The CDR3 DNA sequence: TGTGCCAGCAGTCCAAGGGGGATCAGGGGGCGCCCTGAGACCCAGTACTTC. It yields the protein CASSPRGIRGRPETQYF. The rearrangement joins TRBV12-3 or TRBV12-4 to TRBJ2-5; 8 bases map to TRBD1. This CDR3 has 17 amino acids. Trimming removed 5 bases from V and 5 bases from J; junction bases left unmatched: 16.

A few counts support this clonotype. The V and J genes are TRBV30 and TRBJ1-5; no clear D. Per germline, CDR1 GTSNPN and CDR2 SVGIG (reference sequence). The ends were cut back, 0 bases at V and 5 bases at J, with 8 bases in the middle. The CDR3 sequence is 13 residues long. Here the CDR3 DNA reads TGTGCCTGGAGTGTAGACTTTGATCAGCCCCAGCATTTT. Protein sequence: CAWSVDFDQPQHF.

The chain has TRBV27 and TRBJ1-4; no definite D call. V was cut by 6 bases and J by 5 bases, with 13 bases left in between. Germline lookup yields CDR1 MNHEY and CDR2 SMNVEV (reference sequence). The CDR3 loop spans 14 amino acids. CDR3 bases: TGTGCCAGCAGCCCGGGTCTTAGCAATGAAAAACTGTTTTTT. This sequence encodes CASSPGLSNEKLFF. The entire variable domain, with the rest obtained from reference TRBV27 and TRBJ1-4, is as follows: EAQVTQNPRYLITVTGKKLTVTCSQNMNHEYMSWYRQDPGLGLRQIYYSMNVEVTDKGDVPEGYKVSRKEKRNFPLILESPSPNQTSLYFCASSPGLSNEKLFFGSGTQLSVL.

This clonotype has only a few counts. For the CDR3, the DNA is TGTGCCAGCAGTTCGGCAGGCGAAGCTTTCTTT. It specifies CASSSAGEAFF. The J gene is TRBJ1-1, the V gene TRBV6-2 or TRBV6-3; no firm D call. V lost 4 bases to trimming and J lost 8 bases, with 8 bases between them. Germline V gene lookup returns CDR1 MNHEY and CDR2 SVGEGT. The CDR3 extends over 11 amino acids.

The chain employs TRBV20-1 and TRBJ2-5, with 8 bases fitting TRBD2. Per the germline V gene, CDR1 is DFQATT and CDR2 is SNEGSKA (reference sequence). The CDR3 totals 15 residues. V trimming: 4 bases; J trimming: 2 bases; junction bases outside the gene matches: 9. In DNA, the CDR3 is TGCAGTGCTAAGGGGGGACTAGGGTCACAAGAGACCCAGTACTTC. Amino acid sequence: CSAKGGLGSQETQYF.

This clonotype was detected only a few times. The chain combines TRBV28 with TRBJ2-3; the D gene could be TRBD1 or TRBD2 (5 bases each). Trimming took off 3 bases at V and 5 bases at J, with 15 bases between the two ends. Germline CDR1 MDHEN, CDR2 SYDVKM. The CDR3 extends over 15 amino acids. CDR3 sequence (DNA): TGTGCCAGCAGTTTGGGGGAAAACCACGTAGATACGCAGTATTTT. This encodes CASSLGENHVDTQYF.

This clonotype was counted between two and nine times. The V gene is TRBV20-1, the J gene TRBJ2-2; possible D gene TRBD2, 6 bases. This CDR3 has 14 amino acids. Germline-derived CDR1 and CDR2 are DFQATT and SNEGSKA (reference sequence). The germline V and J ends were trimmed by 0 bases and 4 bases, with 9 bases remaining between them. The CDR3 is CSARDGGSTGELFF. The CDR3 bases are TGCAGTGCTAGAGATGGAGGGAGCACCGGGGAGCTGTTTTTT.

This clonotype was seen a handful of times. The CDR3 sequence is CASSLSRVSAGAEYEQYF. The CDR3 DNA is TGTGCCAGCAGTTTATCGAGGGTCTCTGCGGGAGCGGAGTACGAGCAGTACTTC. The chain recombines TRBV28 with TRBJ2-7, with 7 nucleotides matching TRBD2. This CDR3 is built from 18 residues. Germline CDR1 is MDHEN and CDR2 is SYDVKM. Germline trimming cut 1 base from V and 4 bases from J; bases unmatched to any gene: 16.

The chain combines TRBV10-3 with TRBJ2-7, with unresolved D. CDR1 and CDR2 (germline): ENHRY, SYGVKD. CDR3 length equals 12 residues. V lost 6 bases, J lost 9 bases, and 15 bases lay in between. CDR3 in amino acids: CAIRGQLGGQYF. The CDR3 coding sequence is TGTGCCATCAGGGGTCAACTTGGCGGGCAGTACTTC.

This clonotype was detected only a few times. The gene calls are TRBV9 and TRBJ1-1, with 10 bases aligning to TRBD1. CDR3 length: 15 amino acids. V was clipped by 0 bases and J by 8 bases; unmatched bases: 7. Germline CDR1 SGDLS, CDR2 YYNGEE. The CDR3 DNA follows: TGTGCCAGCAGCGTAGTGGGGACAGGGGTGTTAGAAGCTTTCTTT. Encoded protein: CASSVVGTGVLEAFF.